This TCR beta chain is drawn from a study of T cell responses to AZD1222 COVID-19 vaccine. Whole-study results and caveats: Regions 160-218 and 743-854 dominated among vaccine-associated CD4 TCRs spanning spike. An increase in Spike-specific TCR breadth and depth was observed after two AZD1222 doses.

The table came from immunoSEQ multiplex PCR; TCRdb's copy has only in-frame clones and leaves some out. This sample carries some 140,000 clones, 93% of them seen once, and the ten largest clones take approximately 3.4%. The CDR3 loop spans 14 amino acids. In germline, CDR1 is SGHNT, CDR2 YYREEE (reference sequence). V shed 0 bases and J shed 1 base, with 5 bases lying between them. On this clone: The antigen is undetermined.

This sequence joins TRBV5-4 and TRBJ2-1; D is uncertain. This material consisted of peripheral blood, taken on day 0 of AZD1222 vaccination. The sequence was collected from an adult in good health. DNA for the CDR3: TGTGCCAGCAGCTTGGAAAGGTCCTACAATGAGCAGTTCTTC. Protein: CASSLERSYNEQFF.